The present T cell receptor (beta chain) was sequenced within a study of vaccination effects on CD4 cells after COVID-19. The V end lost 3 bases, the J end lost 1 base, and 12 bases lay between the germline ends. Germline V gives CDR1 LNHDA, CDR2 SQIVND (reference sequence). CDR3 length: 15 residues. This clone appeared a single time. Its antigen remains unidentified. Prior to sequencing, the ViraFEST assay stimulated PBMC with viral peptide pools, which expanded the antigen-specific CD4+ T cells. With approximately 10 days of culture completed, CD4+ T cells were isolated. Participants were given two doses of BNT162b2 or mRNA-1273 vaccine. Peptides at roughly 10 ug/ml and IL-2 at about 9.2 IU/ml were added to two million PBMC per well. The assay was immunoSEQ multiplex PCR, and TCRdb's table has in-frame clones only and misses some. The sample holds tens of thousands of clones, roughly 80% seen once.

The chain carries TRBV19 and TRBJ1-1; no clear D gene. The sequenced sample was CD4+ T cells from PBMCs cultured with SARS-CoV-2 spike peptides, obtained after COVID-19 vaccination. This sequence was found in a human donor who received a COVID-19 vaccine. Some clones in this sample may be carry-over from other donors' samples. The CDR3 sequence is CASSIGVPPNTEAFF. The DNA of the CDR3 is TGTGCCAGTAGTATTGGAGTTCCCCCGAACACTGAAGCTTTCTTT.